Each of the 4 T cell receptor beta chains below was sequenced from the same sample in a study of T cells in Graves' hyperthyroidism and ophthalmopathy. TCR beta CDR3 regions were amplified from RNA. When the TCR CDR3 underwent first-round RT-PCR, the HTBI primer set was used. MiXCR, run by TCRdb on the multiplex PCR reads, gives a single entry per CDR3 protein. The table lists roughly 110,000 distinct CDR3 sequences, roughly 15% of them singletons. Sequenced input: blood. These receptors all stem from a woman aged 45-59 years with Graves' hyperthyroidism.

The chain has TRBV4-1 and TRBJ2-1, with D tentatively TRBD2 (5 bases). Germline CDR1 is MGHRA and CDR2 is YSYEKL. CDR3 length: 16 residues. Between the trimmed V and J ends, which lost 0 bases and 4 bases, there was a span of 13 bases. The chain's CDR3 is CASSQDPPGMYNEQFF. The CDR3, as DNA: TGCGCCAGCAGCCAAGATCCCCCCGGGATGTACAATGAGCAGTTCTTC.

This clonotype was recorded at least ten times. This sequence joins TRBV6-6 and TRBJ1-1; D may be TRBD1 (5 bases). CDR1 and CDR2 (germline): MNHNY, SVGAGI (reference sequence). This CDR3 has 14 residues. V dropped 2 bases and J dropped 4 bases, with 11 bases sitting between them. As DNA, the CDR3 is TGTGCCAGCAGTTACGGGGCAGGAGTCACTGAAGCTTTCTTT. Encoded protein: CASSYGAGVTEAFF.

This clonotype occurred many times. V usage is TRBV20-1 and J usage is TRBJ2-7; possible D gene TRBD1, 6 bases. The CDR3 consists of 14 residues. In germline, CDR1 is DFQATT, CDR2 SNEGSKA (reference sequence). The V end was cut by 2 bases, the J end by 0 bases, with 11 bases between. CDR3 nucleotides: TGCAGTGCTAGAAAGGACAGCGCCTCCTACGAGCAGTACTTC. Its protein product is CSARKDSASYEQYF.

This chain links TRBV19 with TRBJ1-2; D might be TRBD1 (6 bases). The germline CDR1 and CDR2 sequences are LNHDA and SQIVND (reference sequence). Trimming stripped 5 bases from V and 2 bases from J, with 12 bases between. The CDR3 sequence is 14 residues long. Here the CDR3 reads CASSEQGWNYGYTF. CDR3 DNA: TGTGCCAGTAGTGAACAGGGTTGGAACTATGGCTACACCTTC.